A single sample gave rise to the 24 T cell receptor beta chains below, sequenced in a study of CD8 T cells in ankylosing spondylitis. TCRdb reprocessed the 5' RACE reads with MiXCR, giving one entry per CDR3 protein. Found here are approximately 140,000 distinct CDR3 sequences, around 43% of them singletons; the top ten hold 13% to 15%. The sample taken for sequencing was synovial fluid, either unsorted or a sorted T cell fraction (not recorded which). The origin of the receptors is a male donor with ankylosing spondylitis.

The rearrangement links TRBV7-9 to TRBJ2-5; D gene unclear. Trimming pared 1 base from V and 0 bases from J, leaving 9 bases between. CDR1 and CDR2 (germline): SEHNR, FQNEAQ (reference sequence). The CDR3 loop spans 15 amino acids. The CDR3 spells CASSLGEGHQETQYF. In nucleotides, the CDR3 is TGTGCCAGCAGCTTAGGTGAAGGGCACCAAGAGACCCAGTACTTC.

This clonotype was found a few times. The chain uses TRBV20-1 and TRBJ2-7, with 8 bases aligning to TRBD1. Germline values: CDR1 DFQATT, CDR2 SNEGSKA (reference sequence). This CDR3 comprises 15 residues. Germline trimming cut 1 base from V and 0 bases from J; bases unmatched to any gene: 5. The CDR3 DNA sequence: TGCAGTGCTAGAGGACCGGACAGGGACTCCTACGAGCAGTACTTC. Translation: CSARGPDRDSYEQYF.

The chain carries TRBV11-2 and TRBJ2-7; no reliable D call. Trimming removed 1 base at V and 5 bases at J, with 6 bases between. The length of the CDR3 is 12 residues. Germline V gives CDR1 SGHAT, CDR2 FQNNGV. CDR3 nucleotide sequence: TGTGCCAGCAGCTTAGCTCGCGACGAGCAGTACTTC. Protein: CASSLARDEQYF.

This clonotype was found many times. The chain employs TRBV7-8 and TRBJ2-2, with 15 bases aligning to TRBD2. The germline CDR1 and CDR2 sequences are SGHVS and FQNEAQ. The V and J ends lost 5 bases and 5 bases, in that order; junction bases with no gene match: 9. The CDR3 is 18 amino acids. CDR3 residues: CASSPGTSGRLWTGELFF. The CDR3 DNA is TGTGCCAGCAGCCCCGGGACTAGCGGGAGGCTTTGGACCGGGGAGCTGTTTTTT.

The CDR3 region has the DNA TGCGCCAGCAGCCAAGCCCTCGGACAGGGGAGGGAAGCTTTCTTT. Its protein is CASSQALGQGREAFF. The chain carries TRBV4-1 and TRBJ1-1, with 9 bases fitting TRBD1. CDR3 length: 15 amino acids. The ends lost 1 base at V and 8 bases at J; junction bases unmatched: 8. In germline, CDR1 is MGHRA, CDR2 YSYEKL.

In this sample, this clonotype turned up a few times. The CDR3 loop is CASHSGGYNEQFF. CDR3 nucleotide sequence: TGTGCCAGCCACAGCGGGGGTTACAATGAGCAGTTCTTC. This chain connects TRBV28 to TRBJ2-1; 8 positions match TRBD2. J lost 4 bases, V lost 8 bases, and 4 bases had no gene match. The V gene's germline CDR1 is MDHEN and CDR2 SYDVKM. The CDR3 sequence is 13 residues long.

The chain couples TRBV12-3 or TRBV12-4 to TRBJ2-7; possible D gene TRBD2, 6 bases. The CDR3 loop spans 14 amino acids. Trimming removed 5 bases from V and 2 bases from J, with 13 bases in between. CDR3 in amino acids: CASSPGARPYEQYF. The CDR3 DNA sequence: TGTGCCAGCAGTCCGGGAGCGAGACCCTACGAGCAGTACTTC.

The CDR3 bases are TGTGCCAGCAGCCCCAACTTATGGCCCTATGGCTACACCTTC. Its protein product is CASSPNLWPYGYTF. This chain joins TRBV7-2 and TRBJ1-2; D not certain. Germline values: CDR1 SGHTA, CDR2 FQGNSA. The ends were cut back, 5 bases at V and 4 bases at J, with 14 bases in the middle. CDR3 length: 14 residues.

This clonotype has more than one count but fewer than ten. This chain joins TRBV12-3 or TRBV12-4 and TRBJ2-2; 8 bases map to TRBD2. V lost 2 bases, J lost 4 bases, and 3 bases stayed unmatched. The CDR3 consists of 15 residues. DNA of the CDR3: TGTGCCAGCAGTTTATGGGGACTAGGCACCGGGGAGCTGTTTTTT. It is translated as CASSLWGLGTGELFF.

In its sample, this clonotype was seen many times. The genes are TRBV24-1 and TRBJ2-2; no clear D. Germline CDR1 reads KGHDR; CDR2 reads SFDVKD. This CDR3 region has 13 residues. The V end lost 5 bases, the J end lost 4 bases, and 7 bases lay between the germline ends. The CDR3 region is CATSGDSTGELFF. CDR3 DNA sequence: TGTGCCACCAGTGGTGATAGCACCGGGGAGCTGTTTTTT.

This clonotype has just a few counts. This chain joins TRBV2 and TRBJ1-3, with 7 bases that match TRBD1. The V and J ends lost 9 bases and 0 bases, in that order; junction bases with no gene match: 17. The CDR3 totals 18 residues. From germline, CDR1 is SNHLY and CDR2 FYNNEI. The CDR3 coding sequence is TGTGCCAGGGAAAGACAGGGTTCTGGTAGGAGCTCTGGAAACACCATATATTTT. Amino acid sequence: CARERQGSGRSSGNTIYF.

The V gene is TRBV12-3 or TRBV12-4, the J gene TRBJ1-2; D perhaps matches TRBD1 (5 bases). This CDR3 comprises 13 residues. Deletions cut 2 bases from V and 7 bases from J, with 11 bases between. The CDR3 sequence is CASSLLPGSGYTF. The CDR3 coding sequence is TGTGCCAGCAGTTTACTGCCAGGGTCTGGCTACACCTTC.

The chain has TRBV10-3 and TRBJ2-2; 13 bases map to TRBD2. The CDR3 has 18 residues. The germline gives CDR1 ENHRY, CDR2 SYGVKD. Unmatched junction bases numbered 12, after V lost 10 bases and J lost 1 base. The CDR3 nucleotides are TGTGCCACCGGTGGACTAGCGGGAGAGGTAGTGAACACCGGGGAGCTGTTTTTT. As protein: CATGGLAGEVVNTGELFF.

The DNA for the CDR3 is TGCAGTGCTAGAGCGGGAGGGAAACAAGAGACCCAGTACTTC. It yields the protein CSARAGGKQETQYF. This chain joins TRBV20-1 and TRBJ2-5; TRBD2 matches 8 bases. This CDR3 region has 14 residues. Germline lookup yields CDR1 DFQATT and CDR2 SNEGSKA (reference sequence). The V gene end was trimmed by 1 base and the J gene end by 2 bases; junction bases not matched to a gene: 3.

The rearrangement joins TRBV12-3 or TRBV12-4 to TRBJ1-1; D gene ambiguous. The CDR3 consists of 13 residues. Trimming cost V 3 bases and J 4 bases, with 9 bases left between them. CDR3 in amino acids: CASSFWQTTEAFF. CDR3 nucleotides: TGTGCCAGCAGTTTCTGGCAAACCACTGAAGCTTTCTTT.

In this sample, this clonotype turned up a few times. The chain links TRBV12-3 or TRBV12-4 to TRBJ1-2, with 9 bases matching TRBD1. The V gene end was trimmed by 5 bases and the J gene end by 4 bases; junction bases not matched to a gene: 8. This CDR3 has 15 amino acids. The CDR3 DNA is TGTGCCAGCAGTGGGACCGGGACAGGGTCCTATGGCTACACCTTC. This sequence encodes CASSGTGTGSYGYTF.

The chain carries TRBV9 and TRBJ2-5; a weak D match, TRBD2 (6 bases). Germline-derived CDR1 and CDR2 are SGDLS and YYNGEE. Trimming stripped 0 bases from V and 5 bases from J, with 14 bases between. The CDR3 consists of 15 residues. The CDR3 region is CASSVGSGPGETQYF. The CDR3 bases are TGTGCCAGCAGCGTAGGTAGCGGACCTGGGGAGACCCAGTACTTC.

There are a few counts of this clonotype. The chain is built from TRBV29-1 and TRBJ1-2; possibly TRBD1 for D (6 bases). The V end was cut by 3 bases, the J end by 2 bases, with 13 bases between. Germline CDR1 is SQVTM and CDR2 is ANQGSEA. This CDR3 has 14 residues. The CDR3 loop is CSVDRGGPNYGYTF. Here the CDR3 DNA reads TGCAGCGTTGATCGTGGGGGGCCGAACTATGGCTACACCTTC.

This clonotype has a handful of counts. In DNA form, the CDR3 reads TGTGCCAGCAGTCACTTGGGACTAGCGGAGCCCACTAATGAGCAGTTCTTC. It specifies CASSHLGLAEPTNEQFF. J is TRBJ2-1 and V is TRBV12-3 or TRBV12-4, with 11 bases fitting TRBD2. With V trimmed by 5 bases and J by 7 bases, 13 bases remained unmatched. The length of the CDR3 is 17 residues.

The rearrangement links TRBV18 to TRBJ2-2; D not certain. The CDR3 spans 16 residues. Trimming stripped 5 bases from V and 1 base from J, with 14 bases between. The germline CDR1 and CDR2 sequences are KGHSH and LQKENI. The CDR3 nucleotides are TGTGCCAGCTCATCCACCTTGGGCAAGAACACCGGGGAGCTGTTTTTT. The encoded protein is CASSSTLGKNTGELFF.

This clonotype was seen a few times. The chain links TRBV12-3 or TRBV12-4 to TRBJ2-2, with TRBD2 matching over 8 bases. The CDR3 is made up of 14 amino acids. The J segment lost 6 bases and the V segment lost 6 bases, leaving 6 bases of the junction unmatched. For the CDR3, the DNA is TGTGCCAGCAGACCTATAGCGGGACCCGGGGAGCTGTTTTTT. This encodes CASRPIAGPGELFF.

At least ten counts were recorded for this clonotype. This chain joins TRBV6-1 and TRBJ2-1; 11 nucleotides match TRBD2. The CDR3 has 15 amino acids. Germline V CDR1 and CDR2: MNHNS, SASEGT. Losses at the gene ends were 5 bases for V and 2 bases for J; bases not matched to a gene: 2. The CDR3 nucleotides read TGTGCCAGCAGTCTTAGCGGGGGGGCCTACAATGAGCAGTTCTTC. Its translation: CASSLSGGAYNEQFF.

Many counts were recorded for this clonotype. This chain connects TRBV6-1 to TRBJ1-5; D possibly corresponds to TRBD1 (5 bases). There are 15 residues in the CDR3. CDR1 is MNHNS and CDR2 is SASEGT in the germline V gene. V lost 3 bases and J lost 4, with 13 bases in between. The CDR3 DNA reads as TGTGCCAGCAGTGAGGGGGGGGGGGTTAATCAGCCCCAGCATTTT. This encodes CASSEGGGVNQPQHF.

This clonotype was seen only once. The CDR3, as DNA: TGCGCCAGCAGCCTATCAGATGTCTATGGCTACACCTTC. Translated, it gives CASSLSDVYGYTF. The V call is TRBV5-1, the J call TRBJ1-2; D unresolved. Germline V gives CDR1 SGHRS, CDR2 YFSETQ. The CDR3 extends over 13 amino acids. Trimming removed 4 bases at V and 4 bases at J, with 11 bases between.